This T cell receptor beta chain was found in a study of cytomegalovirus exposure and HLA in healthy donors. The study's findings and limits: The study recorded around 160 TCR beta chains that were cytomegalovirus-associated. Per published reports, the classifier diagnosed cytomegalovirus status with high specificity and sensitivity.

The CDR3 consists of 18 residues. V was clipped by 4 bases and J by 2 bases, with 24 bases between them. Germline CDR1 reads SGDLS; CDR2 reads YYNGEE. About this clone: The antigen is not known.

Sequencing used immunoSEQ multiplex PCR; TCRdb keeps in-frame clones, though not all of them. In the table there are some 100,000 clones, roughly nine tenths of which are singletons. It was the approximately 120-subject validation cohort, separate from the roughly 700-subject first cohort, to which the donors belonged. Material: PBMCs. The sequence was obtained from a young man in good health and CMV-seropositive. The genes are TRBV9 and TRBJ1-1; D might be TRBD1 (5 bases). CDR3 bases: TGTGCCAGCAGCCCCAGCGGGGGGGATGGGAGACCCAACACTGAAGCTTTCTTT. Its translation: CASSPSGGDGRPNTEAFF.